The present T cell receptor beta chain was sequenced within a study of early T cells in non-severe SARS-CoV-2 infection (dated by TCRdb to the early 2020s). Context from the whole study: TCR sequencing used bulk RNA from unsorted whole blood, so alpha and beta chains could not be paired. The full study reports these points: Matching against VDJdb was skewed toward anti-spike CD8 responses, likely underestimated virus-specific expansions, and missed private and CD4 specificities.

The receptor library was made with 5' RACE. Instrument on record: NextSeq 500. The TCR library protocol attached unique molecular identifiers to individual cDNA molecules to correct for sequencing error and PCR bias. Sequencing covered both TCR alpha and beta chains, and within each sample the abundances of alpha and beta sequences were tightly co-correlated. The paper's data handling went like this. Decombinator V4 was used to annotate the V gene, J gene and CDR3 of the TCR sequences. TCRs were defined as expanded if a significant change between any two time points was detected under a Poisson model with p below 0.0001. TCR abundances were normalised to the total number of TCRs sequenced per sample and expressed as counts per million. VDJdb, accessed 1 November 2021, was searched for CMV, EBV and SARS-CoV-2 annotated TCRs, with TCRs annotated for multiple antigens excluded. TCRdb's own reprocessing of the public reads used fastp at Q25 and MiXCR and kept productive beta chains. For every CDR3 protein sequence, its rows merge into one entry that carries the most common genes and DNA. These V and J calls rely on TCRdb rather than the paper's analysis. This sample comprises around 80,000 distinct CDR3 sequences, roughly 13% of them detected only once. Of the sample, approximately 6.5% is held by the ten largest clones.

With regard to this clonotype: No cognate antigen has been identified for it. Per-nucleotide qualities are absent, and no much larger clonotype sits a single base away.

This was a case-control study nested in a cohort of healthcare workers in London, UK, who had nasopharyngeal swab PCR tests and blood samples taken every week. Healthcare workers were enrolled in the week of the UK lockdown, from 23 to 31 March 2020, and were followed every week for up to about 15 weeks. Sequenced input: whole blood. The clonotype was recovered from an adult who was a healthcare worker with PCR-confirmed SARS-CoV-2 infection or an uninfected control (not recorded which).

At the DNA level, the sequence is TGTGCCAGCAGTTACGAGGGGCTGGTCACTGAAGCTTTCTTT. It encodes CASSYEGLVTEAFF. The chain couples TRBV6-5 to TRBJ1-1; 5 matching bases give a weak D call of TRBD1. CDR1 is given as MNHEY and CDR2 as SVGAGI, both from the germline V gene. Trimming removed 2 bases from V and 4 bases from J, leaving 11 bases between the germline ends. From the cysteine through the phenylalanine, the CDR3 covers 14 amino acids. Only CDR3 DNA is held: 42 bases, read in frame from base 1.